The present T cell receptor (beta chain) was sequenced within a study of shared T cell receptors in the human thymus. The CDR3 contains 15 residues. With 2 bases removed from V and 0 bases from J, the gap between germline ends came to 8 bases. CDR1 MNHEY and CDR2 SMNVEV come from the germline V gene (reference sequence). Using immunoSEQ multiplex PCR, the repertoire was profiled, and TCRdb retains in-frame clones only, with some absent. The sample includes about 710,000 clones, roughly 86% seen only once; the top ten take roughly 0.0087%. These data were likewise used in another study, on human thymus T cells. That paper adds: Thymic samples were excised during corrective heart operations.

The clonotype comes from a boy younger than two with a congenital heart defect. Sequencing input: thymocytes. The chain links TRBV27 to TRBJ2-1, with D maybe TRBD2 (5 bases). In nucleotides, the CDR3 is TGTGCCAGCAGTTTAGAGGGATCCTCCTACAATGAGCAGTTCTTC. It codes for CASSLEGSSYNEQFF.